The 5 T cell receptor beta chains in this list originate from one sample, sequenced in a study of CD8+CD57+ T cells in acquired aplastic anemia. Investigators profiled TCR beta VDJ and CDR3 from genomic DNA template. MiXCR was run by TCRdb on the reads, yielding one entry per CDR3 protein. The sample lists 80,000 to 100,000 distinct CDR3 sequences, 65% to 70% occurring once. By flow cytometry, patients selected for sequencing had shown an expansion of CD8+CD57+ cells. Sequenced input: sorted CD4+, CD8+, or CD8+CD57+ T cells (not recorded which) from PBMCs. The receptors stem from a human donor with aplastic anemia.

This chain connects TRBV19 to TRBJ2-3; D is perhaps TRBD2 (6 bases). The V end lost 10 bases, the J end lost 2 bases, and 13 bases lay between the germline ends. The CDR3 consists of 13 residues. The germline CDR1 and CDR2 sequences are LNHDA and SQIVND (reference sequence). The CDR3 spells CATRGSDTDTQYF. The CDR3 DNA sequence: TGTGCCACTCGGGGGTCTGACACAGATACGCAGTATTTT.

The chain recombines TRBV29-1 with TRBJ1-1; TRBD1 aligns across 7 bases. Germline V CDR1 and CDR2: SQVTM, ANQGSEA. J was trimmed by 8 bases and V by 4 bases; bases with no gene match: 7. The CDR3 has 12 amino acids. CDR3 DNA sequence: TGCAGCGTTGCAAGACAGGGAGCAGAAGCTTTCTTT. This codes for CSVARQGAEAFF.

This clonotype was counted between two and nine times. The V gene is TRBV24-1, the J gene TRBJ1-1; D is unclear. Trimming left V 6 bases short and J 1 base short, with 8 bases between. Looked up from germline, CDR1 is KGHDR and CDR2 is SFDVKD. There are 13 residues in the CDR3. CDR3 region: CATSMTSNTEAFF. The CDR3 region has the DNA TGTGCCACCAGTATGACGTCGAACACTGAAGCTTTCTTT.

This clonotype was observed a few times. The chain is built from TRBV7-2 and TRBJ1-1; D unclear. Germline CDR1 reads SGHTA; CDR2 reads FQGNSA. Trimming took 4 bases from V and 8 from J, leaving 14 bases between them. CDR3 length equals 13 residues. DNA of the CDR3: TGTGCCAGCAGCTCGTCCTCGGGAAAGGAAGCTTTCTTT. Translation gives CASSSSSGKEAFF. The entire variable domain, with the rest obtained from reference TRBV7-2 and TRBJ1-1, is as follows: GAGVSQSPSNKVTEKGKDVELRCDPISGHTALYWYRQSLGQGLEFLIYFQGNSAPDKSGLPSDRFSAERTGGSVSTLTIQRTQQEDSAVYLCASSSSSGKEAFFGQGTRLTVV.

CDR3 in amino acids: CAISGGLGGFNEQFF. The CDR3 bases are TGTGCCATCAGCGGAGGACTAGGGGGGTTCAATGAGCAGTTCTTC. The V call is TRBV10-3, the J call TRBJ2-1; TRBD2 might be the D (7 bases). The CDR3 spans 15 residues. The V end lost 6 bases, the J end lost 6 bases, and 18 bases lay between the germline ends. Per the germline V gene, CDR1 is ENHRY and CDR2 is SYGVKD.